The next 10 T cell receptor beta chains were all read from a single sample in a study of blood T cells in healthy people across ages. Together with a sample-barcoded 5' primer, a J-beta primer mix was included in a second PCR lasting roughly 6 to 12 cycles. Each CDR3 protein gets one entry after TCRdb re-called the 5' RACE reads with MiXCR. This sample yields fewer than 900,000 distinct CDR3 sequences, of which around 46% are seen a single time; about 20% belongs to the top ten. What was sequenced was blood. The origin of the receptors is a woman aged 55-69 years in good health.

The rearrangement links TRBV6-2 or TRBV6-3 to TRBJ2-3; TRBD2 might be the D (6 bases). The CDR3 is 16 residues long. Germline values: CDR1 MNHEY, CDR2 SVGEGT. Trimming removed 0 bases at V and 3 bases at J, with 13 bases between. CDR3 nucleotide sequence: TGTGCCAGCAGTTACTCGCAGGAGGGCCTAACAGATACGCAGTATTTT. Its protein is CASSYSQEGLTDTQYF.

The chain couples TRBV25-1 to TRBJ2-1; D is ambiguous. The germline V gene encodes CDR1 MGHDK and CDR2 SYGVNS. The CDR3 has 11 amino acids. The V end lost 4 bases, the J end lost 7 bases, and 5 bases lay between the germline ends. The CDR3 spells CASSARNEQFF. The CDR3 DNA sequence: TGTGCCAGCAGTGCCCGGAATGAGCAGTTCTTC.

The J gene is TRBJ2-1, the V gene TRBV20-1; 13 positions match TRBD2. Germline V gene data show CDR1 as DFQATT and CDR2 as SNEGSKA (reference sequence). The J segment lost 9 bases and the V segment lost 0 bases, leaving 8 bases of the junction unmatched. The CDR3 totals 16 residues. The CDR3 sequence is CSARDGTSGIVSEQFF. CDR3 in DNA: TGCAGTGCTAGAGACGGGACTAGCGGGATAGTAAGTGAGCAGTTCTTC.

This chain uses TRBV5-1 with TRBJ2-1; a weak D match, TRBD1 (5 bases). Germline V gives CDR1 SGHRS, CDR2 YFSETQ. V was pared by 4 bases and J by 6 bases, with 11 bases between. The CDR3 extends over 13 amino acids. Here the CDR3 DNA reads TGCGCCAGCAGCGGACCAAGGGGCAATGAGCAGTTCTTC. This sequence encodes CASSGPRGNEQFF. The full variable domain, its missing parts supplied by reference TRBV5-1 and TRBJ2-1, is KAGVTQTPRYLIKTRGQQVTLSCSPISGHRSVSWYQQTPGQGLQFLFEYFSETQRNKGNFPGRFSGRQFSNSRSEMNVSTLELGDSALYLCASSGPRGNEQFFGPGTRLTVL.

The chain joins TRBV5-1 to TRBJ1-1, with 7 bases that match TRBD1. V lost 5 bases, J lost 1 base, and 8 bases stayed unmatched. The germline V gene encodes CDR1 SGHRS and CDR2 YFSETQ. This CDR3 has 15 residues. DNA of the CDR3: TGCGCCAGCAGAGAAACGACAGGGAGGAACACTGAAGCTTTCTTT. This codes for CASRETTGRNTEAFF.

This clonotype was seen many times. This chain uses TRBV27 with TRBJ1-1; the D gene is possibly TRBD1 (6 bases). The CDR3 is made up of 14 amino acids. Germline CDR1 reads MNHEY; CDR2 reads SMNVEV (reference sequence). V was cut by 4 bases and J by 4 bases, with 13 bases left in between. The CDR3 DNA is TGTGCCAGCAGTTCTCCGGGGGCGACCACTGAAGCTTTCTTT. Amino acid sequence: CASSSPGATTEAFF.

This clonotype has just a few counts. The rearrangement joins TRBV7-9 to TRBJ2-1; 10 bases map to TRBD2. The J segment lost 9 bases and the V segment lost 11 bases, leaving 13 bases of the junction unmatched. Germline V gene data show CDR1 as SEHNR and CDR2 as FQNEAQ (reference sequence). The CDR3 spans 14 residues. CDR3 loop: CAQPTAGGSGEQFF. DNA for the CDR3: TGTGCCCAACCTACAGCGGGAGGGTCTGGTGAGCAGTTCTTC.

This clonotype was seen a few times. The V and J genes are TRBV9 and TRBJ2-3, with D possibly being TRBD1 (6 bases). This CDR3 spans 14 amino acids. CDR1 and CDR2 from the germline V gene are SGDLS and YYNGEE. Trimming removed 0 bases from V and 1 base from J, with 6 bases in between. This chain's CDR3 is CASSVDRGTDTQYF. The CDR3 bases are TGTGCCAGCAGCGTAGACAGGGGCACAGATACGCAGTATTTT.

This clonotype was seen a handful of times. V is TRBV6-1 and J is TRBJ1-4; 8 positions match TRBD1. Trimming cost V 6 bases and J 0 bases; bases outside gene matches: 9. The CDR3 has 17 amino acids. Looked up from germline, CDR1 is MNHNS and CDR2 is SASEGT. The CDR3 nucleotides read TGTGCCAGCAGCGCTTGGGGACAGGCCGCAACTAATGAAAAACTGTTTTTT. It codes for CASSAWGQAATNEKLFF.

The chain couples TRBV20-1 to TRBJ1-5, with D possibly matching TRBD1 (6 bases). The CDR3 spans 14 residues. V gave up 5 bases and J gave up 0 bases, with 11 bases separating them. Germline V CDR1 and CDR2: DFQATT, SNEGSKA (reference sequence). In DNA form, the CDR3 reads TGCAGTGCTCCGAGGGGGGATAGCAATCAGCCCCAGCATTTT. Protein sequence: CSAPRGDSNQPQHF.